The 15 T cell receptor beta chains below all came from one sample that was sequenced in a study of human T cells and chemical hapten exposure. Time point given: patch test 1, 2 weeks after DPC sensitization. The sample's treatment: therapeutic diphenylcyclopropenone sensitization with weekly scalp DPC. TCRdb analysed the RACE reads with MiXCR anew, one entry per CDR3 protein. The sample yields 180,000 or so distinct CDR3 sequences, around 24% seen once. Specimen: whole blood, collected in connection with sensitization to the hapten diphenylcyclopropenone (DPC). The receptors shown here come from a woman aged 50 to 60 with alopecia areata. Some clones in this sample may be carry-over from other donors' samples.

The V gene is TRBV25-1, the J gene TRBJ2-1; 8 bases match TRBD2. The germline V gene encodes CDR1 MGHDK and CDR2 SYGVNS. CDR3 length equals 16 residues. V shed 1 base, J shed 7 bases, and the junction held 9 bases outside the gene matches. For the CDR3, the DNA is TGTGCCAGCAGTGAATTAGGCGGGAGGTCACTTAATGAGCAGTTCTTC. Translating gives CASSELGGRSLNEQFF.

This clonotype was recorded a few times. The V and J genes are TRBV9 and TRBJ2-7; a weak D match, TRBD1 (5 bases). Germline assignment: CDR1 SGDLS and CDR2 YYNGEE. This CDR3 contains 13 residues. The V end was cut by 4 bases, the J end by 5 bases, with 13 bases between. The DNA for the CDR3 is TGTGCCAGCAGCCCACAGATCAGGGACGAGCAGTACTTC. Translated, it gives CASSPQIRDEQYF.

The chain combines TRBV5-5 with TRBJ2-7; D might be TRBD1 (5 bases). The CDR3 has 15 residues. CDR1 SGHKS and CDR2 YYEKEE come from the germline V gene (reference sequence). V shed 1 base and J shed 0 bases, with 11 bases lying between them. The CDR3 bases are TGTGCCAGCAGCTTGAGGGGCATCTACTCCTACGAGCAGTACTTC. As protein: CASSLRGIYSYEQYF.

This clonotype has a handful of counts. The chain recombines TRBV7-2 with TRBJ1-2; tentatively, D is TRBD1 (6 bases). Trimming pared 1 base from V and 6 bases from J, leaving 12 bases between. CDR3 length: 14 residues. CDR1 is SGHTA, CDR2 FQGNSA, per germline. The CDR3 sequence: CASSLGGYRDGYTF. The CDR3 nucleotides are TGTGCCAGCAGCTTAGGAGGGTACAGGGATGGCTACACCTTC.

This clonotype was seen a few times. The V gene is TRBV25-1, the J gene TRBJ2-7; perhaps TRBD2 as D (5 bases). This CDR3 has 13 residues. Germline V gene sequence: CDR1 MGHDK, CDR2 SYGVNS. With 5 bases removed from V and 0 bases from J, the gap between germline ends came to 8 bases. The CDR3 sequence: CASSSGSSYEQYF. CDR3 in DNA: TGTGCCAGCAGTAGCGGCAGCTCCTACGAGCAGTACTTC.

This clonotype was counted a few times. The V gene is TRBV10-2, the J gene TRBJ1-2, with 9 bases aligning to TRBD1. The CDR3 is 13 residues long. The V and J ends lost 4 bases and 7 bases, in that order; junction bases with no gene match: 4. Germline-derived CDR1 and CDR2 are WSHSY and SAAADI. The CDR3 protein is CASSGDRDGGYTF. The CDR3, as DNA: TGCGCCAGCAGTGGGGACAGGGACGGTGGCTACACCTTC.

The chain has TRBV5-4 and TRBJ2-3; no firm D call. Germline lookup yields CDR1 SGHNT and CDR2 YYREEE (reference sequence). The CDR3 runs to 13 residues. Trimming took off 1 base at V and 2 bases at J, with 5 bases between the two ends. The CDR3 DNA sequence: TGTGCCAGCAGCTTGACTGACACAGATACGCAGTATTTT. It encodes CASSLTDTDTQYF. Together with reference TRBV5-4 and TRBJ2-3, the CDR3 gives the full variable domain: ETGVTQSPTHLIKTRGQQVTLRCSSQSGHNTVSWYQQALGQGPQFIFQYYREEENGRGNFPPRFSGLQFPNYSSELNVNALELDDSALYLCASSLTDTDTQYFGPGTRLTVL.

This clonotype showed up just a few times. The chain carries TRBV28 and TRBJ1-6, with unresolved D. Germline CDR1 reads MDHEN; CDR2 reads SYDVKM. The V gene lost 9 bases and the J gene lost 9 bases, with 21 bases spanning the gap. The CDR3 contains 15 residues. DNA for the CDR3: TGTGCCAGTCACCCCGTGGCCTTGCGGGGTTCACCCCTCCACTTT. This gives the protein CASHPVALRGSPLHF.

This clonotype was seen only a few times. V is TRBV29-1 and J is TRBJ2-7; 8 nucleotides agree with TRBD2. Trimming cost V 6 bases and J 4 bases; bases outside gene matches: 8. The CDR3 covers 13 residues. The V gene's germline CDR1 is SQVTM and CDR2 ANQGSEA. The CDR3 DNA sequence: TGCAGCGTCGTTAGCGGGACGGAGTACGAGCAGTACTTC. Amino acid sequence: CSVVSGTEYEQYF.

The chain joins TRBV20-1 to TRBJ1-5, with 7 bases aligning to TRBD1. This CDR3 region has 13 residues. V lost 6 bases and J lost 3; bases outside the gene matches: 5. Germline CDR1 reads DFQATT; CDR2 reads SNEGSKA (reference sequence). The CDR3 sequence: CSAPGTANQPQHF. The CDR3 region has the DNA TGCAGTGCCCCCGGGACAGCCAATCAGCCCCAGCATTTT.

This clonotype was picked up a small number of times. The gene calls are TRBV7-9 and TRBJ2-3, with 10 bases that match TRBD2. From germline, CDR1 is SEHNR and CDR2 FQNEAQ (reference sequence). This CDR3 comprises 17 residues. The V and J ends lost 1 base and 0 bases, in that order; junction bases with no gene match: 4. The CDR3 sequence is CASSLGLTSGSTDTQYF. The CDR3 nucleotides are TGTGCCAGCAGCTTAGGCCTGACTAGCGGGAGCACAGATACGCAGTATTTT.

This clonotype was found a few times. This chain links TRBV19 with TRBJ2-5; the D gene is possibly TRBD1 (5 bases). CDR3 length equals 13 residues. In germline, CDR1 is LNHDA, CDR2 SQIVND (reference sequence). Trimming removed 3 bases from V and 2 bases from J, with 7 bases in between. The CDR3 DNA reads as TGTGCCAGTAGTATCGACAGACAAGAGACCCAGTACTTC. It encodes CASSIDRQETQYF.

This clonotype was recorded a few times. The chain combines TRBV19 with TRBJ2-1; D perhaps matches TRBD1 (6 bases). This CDR3 has 17 residues. The germline V gene has CDR1 LNHDA and CDR2 SQIVND (reference sequence). V was pared by 6 bases and J by 2 bases, with 20 bases between. The CDR3 here is CASRDPGASGAYNEQFF. CDR3 DNA: TGTGCCAGTAGAGACCCAGGGGCCTCGGGCGCCTACAATGAGCAGTTCTTC.

This rearrangement joins TRBV20-1 to TRBJ1-6; 10 bases are a match to TRBD1. The CDR3 is 17 residues long. Germline CDR1 DFQATT, CDR2 SNEGSKA (reference sequence). Trimming removed 5 bases from V and 1 base from J; junction bases left unmatched: 8. The CDR3 loop reads CSAPGTGEVSYNSPLHF. The CDR3 DNA sequence: TGCAGTGCTCCCGGGACAGGGGAAGTGTCCTATAATTCACCCCTCCACTTT.

The V gene is TRBV7-9, the J gene TRBJ2-1, with D possibly TRBD2 on 6 matching bases. Germline assignment: CDR1 SEHNR and CDR2 FQNEAQ (reference sequence). The CDR3 consists of 16 residues. The V gene lost 8 bases and the J gene lost 2 bases, with 19 bases spanning the gap. CDR3 protein: CASGPPGTQPYNEQFF. The CDR3 nucleotides are TGTGCCAGCGGTCCTCCCGGGACTCAACCCTACAATGAGCAGTTCTTC.